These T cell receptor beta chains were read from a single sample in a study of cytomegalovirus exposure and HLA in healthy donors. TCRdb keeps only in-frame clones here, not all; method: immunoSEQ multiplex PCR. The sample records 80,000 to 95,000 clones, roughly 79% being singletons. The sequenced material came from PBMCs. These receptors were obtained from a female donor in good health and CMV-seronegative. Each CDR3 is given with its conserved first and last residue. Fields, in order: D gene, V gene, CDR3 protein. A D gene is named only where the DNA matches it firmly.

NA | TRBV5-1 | CASSPVDSYGYTF
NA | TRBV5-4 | CASSRGRDPYEQYF
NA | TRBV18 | CASSPTGSNYGQYF
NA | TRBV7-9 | CSSGETYEQYF
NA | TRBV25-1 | CASSGGTLFNQPQHF
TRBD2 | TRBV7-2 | CASSLSGTSGQVYEQYF
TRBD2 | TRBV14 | CASSQDTSGIYEQYF
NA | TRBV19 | CASGASPTGELFF
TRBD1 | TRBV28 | CASILGGATPEAFF
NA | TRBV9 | CASSVGGATGNTIYF
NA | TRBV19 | CASSLPRGPQHF
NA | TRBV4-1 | CASSQTQGSGNTIYF
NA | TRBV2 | CASSPLGGGYGYTF
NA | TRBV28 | CASTTPTGPKETQYF
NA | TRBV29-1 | CSVSARNTEAFF
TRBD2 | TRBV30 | CAWSVLASGGPGFF
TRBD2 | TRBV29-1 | CSVTKGLAGETEQYF
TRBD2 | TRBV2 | CASDRTSGSNEQFF
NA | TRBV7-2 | CASSTGSVLGKLFF